This TCR beta chain was observed in a study of blood T cells in healthy people across ages. Whole-study context: Template switching captured about one barcoded beta molecule per two T cells.

For the second PCR, which ran for roughly 6 to 12 cycles, a sample-barcoded 5' primer and a J-beta primer mix were used. The template-switch adaptor, which had 12 random nucleotides, put a tag on each cDNA molecule. Paired-end reads containing CDR3 totaled no fewer than 3 million for each sample. TCRdb reprocessed the 5' RACE reads with MiXCR, giving one entry per CDR3 protein. The data hold hundreds of thousands of distinct CDR3 sequences, with approximately 60% observed a single time. Findings and caveats of the study: For the donors, CMV status was unknown and possibly confounded expanded clonotype changes.

With regard to this clonotype: Its antigen is as yet unknown.

Trimming shortened V by 1 base and J by 5 bases, and 22 bases separated the two germline ends. Germline V gene lookup returns CDR1 MNHNS and CDR2 SASEGT. The length of the CDR3 is 18 residues. Sequenced input: blood. The chain is built from TRBV6-1 and TRBJ2-3; D could derive from TRBD1 or TRBD2 (5 bases each). The TCR was taken from a man in his forties in good health. CDR3 bases: TGTGCCAGCAGTGAAGAGGGGTCAGGGAGAGAAGAGGAAGATACGCAGTATTTT. Encoded protein: CASSEEGSGREEEDTQYF.